Each of the 28 T cell receptor beta chains below was sequenced from the same sample in a study of blood T cells in healthy people across ages. Then a second PCR, running about 6 to 12 cycles, was carried out with a sample-barcoded 5' primer and a J-beta primer mix. One entry per CDR3 protein, called by TCRdb with MiXCR from the 5' RACE reads. The sample has approximately 2,000,000 distinct CDR3 sequences; about 39% are singletons. The sample taken for sequencing was blood. Receptors originate from a human donor in good health.

The chain employs TRBV29-1 and TRBJ1-2; TRBD1 might be the D (6 bases). V shed 5 bases and J shed 5 bases, with 12 bases lying between them. The CDR3 spans 12 residues. CDR1 is SQVTM, CDR2 ANQGSEA, per germline. This CDR3 reads CSVYRETYGYTF. The CDR3 DNA sequence: TGCAGCGTTTACAGGGAGACTTATGGCTACACCTTC.

The genes are TRBV2 and TRBJ2-3, with TRBD2 matching over 7 bases. Unmatched junction bases numbered 4, after V lost 4 bases and J lost 6 bases. Germline CDR1 is SNHLY and CDR2 is FYNNEI. The CDR3 runs 13 residues. The CDR3 reads CASSAFSGDTQYF. CDR3 coding DNA: TGTGCCAGCAGTGCCTTTAGCGGGGATACGCAGTATTTT. The complete variable domain, with remaining parts taken from reference TRBV2 and TRBJ2-3, reads EPEVTQTPSHQVTQMGQEVILRCVPISNHLYFYWYRQILGQKVEFLVSFYNNEISEKSEIFDDQFSVERPDGSNFTLKIRSTKLEDSAMYFCASSAFSGDTQYFGPGTRLTVL.

This rearrangement joins TRBV20-1 to TRBJ2-6, with TRBD2 matching over 7 bases. V lost 0 bases, J lost 0 bases, and 11 bases stayed unmatched. CDR1 and CDR2 from the germline V gene are DFQATT and SNEGSKA (reference sequence). The CDR3 consists of 19 residues. The chain's CDR3 is CSARDQAGLRFSGANVLTF. CDR3 nucleotide sequence: TGCAGTGCTAGAGATCAAGCGGGGTTGAGGTTCTCTGGGGCCAACGTCCTGACTTTC.

The CDR3 DNA reads TGCGCCAGCAGCCAACTAGGGAGAGGGGACAAGGCAAAATACGAGCAGTTCTTC. Residues: CASSQLGRGDKAKYEQFF. V and J are TRBV4-1 and TRBJ2-1; TRBD1 is a possible D gene (6 bases). The germline V gene encodes CDR1 MGHRA and CDR2 YSYEKL. With 2 bases removed from V and 10 bases from J, the gap between germline ends came to 27 bases. There are 18 residues in the CDR3.

The chain has TRBV7-2 and TRBJ2-5; D not resolved. Germline values: CDR1 SGHTA, CDR2 FQGNSA. This CDR3 comprises 14 residues. Trimming pared 2 bases from V and 5 bases from J, leaving 12 bases between. The CDR3 protein is CASSLMVSRETQYF. In nucleotides, the CDR3 is TGTGCCAGCAGCTTAATGGTCTCAAGGGAGACCCAGTACTTC. The full variable domain, with the rest looked up from reference TRBV7-2 and TRBJ2-5, is GAGVSQSPSNKVTEKGKDVELRCDPISGHTALYWYRQSLGQGLEFLIYFQGNSAPDKSGLPSDRFSAERTGGSVSTLTIQRTQQEDSAVYLCASSLMVSRETQYFGPGTRLLVL.

This chain connects TRBV5-1 to TRBJ2-3; TRBD2 matches at 11 bases. The CDR3 consists of 16 residues. CDR1 and CDR2 (germline): SGHRS, YFSETQ. After removal of 5 bases from V and 3 bases from J, the junction contained 8 bases not matched to a gene. The CDR3 loop is CASSPFRLAGTDTQYF. CDR3 DNA: TGCGCCAGCAGTCCCTTCCGACTAGCGGGGACAGATACGCAGTATTTT.

This clonotype was found a few times. This chain uses TRBV20-1 with TRBJ2-7; TRBD2 is a possible D gene (5 bases). V shed 3 bases and J shed 2 bases, with 11 bases lying between them. Germline V gives CDR1 DFQATT, CDR2 SNEGSKA (reference sequence). The CDR3 loop spans 13 amino acids. The CDR3 DNA sequence: TGCAGTGCTAGTGACGGGATTACCTACGAGCAGTACTTC. Residues: CSASDGITYEQYF.

This clonotype was counted only a few times. The chain links TRBV20-1 to TRBJ2-1; TRBD2 aligns across 12 bases. Unmatched junction bases numbered 3, after V lost 6 bases and J lost 0 bases. Germline CDR1 and CDR2: DFQATT and SNEGSKA (reference sequence). This CDR3 has 15 residues. The CDR3 DNA reads as TGCAGTGCAAGACTAGCGGGGGCCTCCTACAATGAGCAGTTCTTC. Translation: CSARLAGASYNEQFF.

In its sample, this clonotype was seen a few times. The chain uses TRBV21-1 and TRBJ2-7. TRBV21-1 is tagged as a pseudogene. This CDR3 spans 16 amino acids. The CDR3 DNA is TGTGCCAGCAGCAAAAACATCGTTCAGGCCTTCTACGAGCAGTACTTC. Protein sequence: CASSKNIVQAFYEQYF.

The chain recombines TRBV24-1 with TRBJ2-5; possibly TRBD1 or TRBD2 for D (5 bases each). The J call may be faulty, since TRBJ2-7 better matches the DNA end. The germline CDR1 and CDR2 sequences are KGHDR and SFDVKD. CDR3 length equals 13 residues. The CDR3 here is CATVNMGVYEQYF. CDR3 nucleotide sequence: TGTGCCACCGTGAATATGGGGGTCTACGAGCAGTACTTC.

The chain recombines TRBV6-2 or TRBV6-3 with TRBJ1-5; D gene uncertain. The CDR3 contains 13 residues. Deletions cut 5 bases from V and 5 bases from J, with 10 bases between. Germline CDR1 reads MNHEY; CDR2 reads SVGEGT. In DNA form, the CDR3 reads TGTGCCAGCAGTACTCAGATGTATCAGCCCCAGCATTTT. This sequence encodes CASSTQMYQPQHF.

The chain recombines TRBV2 with TRBJ2-2; TRBD2 is a possible D gene (5 bases). Trimming removed 3 bases at V and 7 bases at J, with 12 bases between. Germline CDR1 reads SNHLY; CDR2 reads FYNNEI. The length of the CDR3 is 14 residues. The CDR3: CASSDSVAYGELFF. CDR3 sequence (DNA): TGTGCCAGCAGTGATAGCGTTGCGTACGGGGAGCTGTTTTTT.

The chain carries TRBV2 and TRBJ2-7; 8 bases are a match to TRBD1. Germline CDR1 is SNHLY and CDR2 is FYNNEI. The CDR3 sequence is 14 residues long. V was pared by 4 bases and J by 4 bases, with 6 bases of the junction left unmatched. The CDR3 DNA sequence: TGTGCCAGCAGTGTAGGACAGGGTCAGTACGAGCAGTACTTC. This gives the protein CASSVGQGQYEQYF.

This clonotype has ten or more counts. This chain links TRBV29-1 with TRBJ1-2, with TRBD1 as a possible D gene (6 bases). The germline gives CDR1 SQVTM, CDR2 ANQGSEA. The CDR3 is 13 residues long. The V end lost 7 bases, the J end lost 0 bases, and 12 bases lay between the germline ends. The CDR3 spells CSGSDSTNYGYTF. Here the CDR3 DNA reads TGCAGCGGATCGGACAGCACTAACTATGGCTACACCTTC.

This clonotype was recorded a few times. This chain connects TRBV5-6 to TRBJ1-2; D gene uncertain. V dropped 4 bases and J dropped 7 bases, with 11 bases sitting between them. This CDR3 region has 12 residues. Germline loops: CDR1 SGHDT, CDR2 YYEEEE. DNA for the CDR3: TGTGCCAGCAGCCTACGCCTCGGTGGCTACACCTTC. This gives the protein CASSLRLGGYTF.

The sample holds many counts of this clonotype. The chain carries TRBV6-5 and TRBJ1-2, with TRBD1 matching over 8 bases. CDR1 is MNHEY, CDR2 SVGAGI, per germline. CDR3 length: 14 amino acids. V lost 0 bases and J lost 4; bases outside the gene matches: 1. The CDR3 DNA follows: TGTGCCAGCAGTTACTCACAGGGGGGCTATGGCTACACCTTC. Translated: CASSYSQGGYGYTF.

Worth noting for this clonotype: Mismatch with germline at one junction end may stem from a read error. The chain joins TRBV5-1 to TRBJ1-1; D is ambiguous. CDR3 length: 14 residues. Germline CDR1 reads SGHRS; CDR2 reads YFSETQ. CDR3 DNA sequence: TGCGCCAGCAGCGTTCAACAGCAGAACGCTGAAGCTTTCTTT. Amino acid sequence: CASSVQQQNAEAFF. Looking up the rest from reference TRBV5-1 and TRBJ1-1 gives the full variable domain: KAGVTQTPRYLIKTRGQQVTLSCSPISGHRSVSWYQQTPGQGLQFLFEYFSETQRNKGNFPGRFSGRQFSNSRSEMNVSTLELGDSALYLCASSVQQQNAEAFFGQGTRLTVV.

This clonotype was detected only a few times. The CDR3 coding sequence is TGCGCCAGCAGCTCATACATAGATACGCAGTATTTT. Its protein product is CASSSYIDTQYF. The chain is built from TRBV5-1 and TRBJ2-3; D unclear. Germline V gene data show CDR1 as SGHRS and CDR2 as YFSETQ. The V gene lost 3 bases and the J gene lost 5 bases, with 7 bases spanning the gap. CDR3 length equals 12 residues.

The gene calls are TRBV29-1 and TRBJ1-1; weak D call: TRBD1 (5 bases). The CDR3 consists of 11 residues. The V and J ends lost 6 bases and 5 bases respectively, with 10 bases between them. Germline loops: CDR1 SQVTM, CDR2 ANQGSEA. In nucleotides, the CDR3 is TGCAGCGTAGGACATTGGACTGAAGCTTTCTTT. Encoded protein: CSVGHWTEAFF.

This clonotype was detected a few times. The chain carries TRBV12-3 or TRBV12-4 and TRBJ1-4; D gene uncertain. The V end lost 2 bases, the J end lost 8 bases, and 12 bases lay between the germline ends. The CDR3 is 14 amino acids. This CDR3 reads CASSLLGSPEKLFF. The CDR3 DNA reads TGTGCCAGCAGTTTATTGGGCAGCCCCGAAAAACTGTTTTTT.

This clonotype was detected only a few times. The V call is TRBV7-2, the J call TRBJ2-7; D unclear. The V end was cut by 5 bases, the J end by 3 bases, with 11 bases between. This CDR3 is built from 13 residues. CDR1 is SGHTA and CDR2 is FQGNSA in the germline V gene. The DNA for the CDR3 is TGTGCCAGCAGCCCCGCCACGTTCTACGAGCAGTACTTC. It is translated as CASSPATFYEQYF.

This clonotype has only a few counts. J is TRBJ2-7 and V is TRBV6-5; D remains unclear. This CDR3 spans 11 amino acids. Per germline, CDR1 MNHEY and CDR2 SVGAGI. Trimming took off 10 bases at V and 1 base at J, with 8 bases between the two ends. The CDR3 region is CATRISYEQYF. In DNA, the CDR3 is TGTGCCACTAGGATTTCCTACGAGCAGTACTTC.

This chain links TRBV5-1 with TRBJ2-7; D is unclear. The CDR3 length is 14 residues. The ends were cut back, 2 bases at V and 5 bases at J, with 14 bases in the middle. Germline-derived CDR1 and CDR2 are SGHRS and YFSETQ. The DNA of the CDR3 is TGCGCCAGCAGCTTATTGGACCCCCGGGACGAGCAGTACTTC. This codes for CASSLLDPRDEQYF.

This rearrangement joins TRBV20-1 to TRBJ1-2; perhaps TRBD1 as D (5 bases). Trimming cost V 6 bases and J 8 bases, with 16 bases left between them. The CDR3 has 12 amino acids. From germline, CDR1 is DFQATT and CDR2 SNEGSKA (reference sequence). Here the CDR3 reads CSATQGPLGYTF. CDR3 nucleotides: TGCAGTGCAACCCAGGGTCCCCTGGGCTACACCTTC.

This clonotype was observed a few times. The chain combines TRBV10-3 with TRBJ2-7; tentative D call: TRBD1 (6 bases). The CDR3 runs 11 residues. The germline gives CDR1 ENHRY, CDR2 SYGVKD. Trimming removed 5 bases at V and 9 bases at J, with 11 bases between. The CDR3: CAISPGEWQYF. The CDR3 DNA reads TGTGCCATCAGTCCAGGGGAGTGGCAGTACTTC.

This clonotype showed up just a few times. The chain carries TRBV6-5 and TRBJ2-3; no clear D. CDR1 is MNHEY, CDR2 SVGAGI, per germline. The CDR3 has 14 residues. Trimming shortened V by 0 bases and J by 6 bases, and 10 bases separated the two germline ends. Here the CDR3 reads CASSYSVRADTQYF. In nucleotides, the CDR3 is TGTGCCAGCAGTTACTCGGTCCGGGCGGATACGCAGTATTTT.

The chain joins TRBV7-2 to TRBJ2-1; perhaps TRBD1 as D (5 bases). This CDR3 is built from 15 residues. Deletions cut 5 bases from V and 5 bases from J, with 16 bases between. The germline V gene has CDR1 SGHTA and CDR2 FQGNSA. The CDR3 nucleotides are TGTGCCAGCAGCCTCCTGGGGCAAAAGGACAATGAGCAGTTCTTC. The encoded protein is CASSLLGQKDNEQFF. The complete variable domain, with remaining parts taken from reference TRBV7-2 and TRBJ2-1, reads GAGVSQSPSNKVTEKGKDVELRCDPISGHTALYWYRQSLGQGLEFLIYFQGNSAPDKSGLPSDRFSAERTGGSVSTLTIQRTQQEDSAVYLCASSLLGQKDNEQFFGPGTRLTVL.

The chain uses TRBV5-1 and TRBJ2-1; TRBD1 aligns across 7 bases. Germline lookup yields CDR1 SGHRS and CDR2 YFSETQ. The CDR3 length is 17 residues. V gave up 3 bases and J gave up 0 bases; unmatched junction bases: 9. The chain's CDR3 is CASSSAPQGSSYNEQFF. CDR3 DNA sequence: TGCGCCAGCAGCTCGGCCCCACAGGGGAGCTCCTACAATGAGCAGTTCTTC.